This T cell receptor (beta chain) was captured in a study of molecular identifiers for immune sequencing clone quantification (dated by TCRdb to the late 2010s). Background for the entire study: In a replicate experiment, RNA from approximately 22,000 or 94,000 naive CD8 T cells was split into five aliquots, four of which were sequenced. The study was a methods study using CD8 T cells to benchmark molecular-identifier clustering-based TCR repertoire sequencing (MIDCIRS) and TCR RNA copy counting.

Regarding this clonotype: It lacks a known antigen. No much larger clonotype is one base removed from it; base qualities were not supplied.

The research as a whole found: Modeling estimated roughly 3.2 recovered TCR RNA copies per cell, compared with about ten by digital PCR, which implies about 30% capture efficiency. When barcode sub-clustering was left out, chimeric consensus sequences inflated TCR diversity, with chimeras reaching as high as 47%. Spiked-in Jurkat TCR RNA equivalent to a single cell was reported to be detectable even among 850,000 to 1,000,000 naive CD8 T cells. In CMV-specific effector cells, clones with more than 20 RNA copies contained over 98% of molecules, whereas in naive cells such clones contained under 1% of molecules. The sizes of highly expanded clones could end up underestimated when identical TCR molecules share a barcode. The naive libraries included spiked-in Jurkat TCR RNA (over nine copies' worth), and this RNA is not part of the donor repertoire.

Library preparation employed PCR. The sequencer listed for this sample is Illumina HiSeq 4000. Bulk TCR libraries were prepared as previously described, using TCR primers listed in Table S5. The Qiagen AllPrep DNA/RNA kit was used to purify total RNA. Before analysis, reads from multiple sequencing runs of the same library were pooled. On the authors' methods: Only reads with exact TCR constant sequence were kept, trimmed to 150 nt, and grouped by their 12-nt molecular barcodes. Reads inside each barcode group were sub-clustered using a 15% Levenshtein threshold, and a quality-weighted consensus sequence was constructed for each RNA molecule. Non-functional sequences were discarded, and so were lower-count sequences lying one edit away from another sequence. Based on a fit of two negative binomial distributions, barcode sub-clusters having less than 20% of the maximum read count were discarded. The raw public reads went through TCRdb reprocessing: fastp at Q25, MiXCR clone calling, in-frame beta chains kept. A single entry per CDR3 protein holds the most common genes and DNA from its merged rows. The authors' filters were not applied to this entry. The sample table contains 62,000 or so distinct CDR3 sequences; only one count was recorded for roughly 18% of them. In total, the top ten clones hold approximately 1.5% of the sample.

The CDR3 covers 15 residues, taking in both the cysteine and the phenylalanine. Only CDR3 DNA remains: 45 bases, in frame from the first base. CDR1 and CDR2 are drawn from the germline V gene (reference sequence): DFQATT, SNEGSKA. Clipping removes 2 bases from V and 3 bases from J, with 6 as the unmatched junction base count. Libraries of naive CD8 T cells were generated from around 20,000 to 1,000,000 sorted cells, with 10%, 30% or 50% of the purified RNA used. Naive CD8 T cells were FACS-sorted as CD8+CD4-CCR7+CD45RA+ on a BD FACSAria II into RLT Plus buffer. To test detection sensitivity, Jurkat RNA equivalent to about ten TCR copies was spiked into samples of roughly 20,000-1,000,000 naive CD8 T cells. Enrichment of CD8 T cells was done with RosetteSep CD8+ T Cell Enrichment Cocktail plus Ficoll-Paque, and ACK red cell lysis came afterward.

Here the chain combines TRBV20-1 and TRBJ2-1, with 8 bases aligning to TRBD1. Sequencing input: naive CD8+ T cells from blood, with Jurkat cell RNA spiked in. The cell subset or site label of this sample denotes: FACS-sorted CD8+CD4-CCR7+CD45RA+ naive T cells. The TCR was taken from a human donor in good health. Some libraries in this study had Jurkat cell RNA spiked in. At the DNA level, the sequence is TGCAGTGCTAGAATCGGCAGGGGGCTCTACAATGAGCAGTTCTTC. Translation gives CSARIGRGLYNEQFF.